This T cell receptor (beta chain) was recovered during a study of T cells in Graves' hyperthyroidism and ophthalmopathy. Trimming removed 5 bases from V and 8 bases from J, with 18 bases in between. This CDR3 spans 14 amino acids. TCR beta CDR3 regions were amplified from RNA. Initially, a first-round RT-PCR of the TCR CDR3 employed the HTBI primer set. TCRdb redid the calling of the multiplex PCR reads with MiXCR, one entry per CDR3 protein. There are about 350,000 distinct CDR3 sequences in the sample; about a fifth occur only once, and about 3.5% lies in the top ten. This clonotype occurred many times.

Sequencing used blood. The TCR was taken from a woman between 18 and 29 years old with Graves' hyperthyroidism. The V gene is TRBV12-3 or TRBV12-4, the J gene TRBJ1-2; no reliable D call. CDR3 amino acids: CASSDPGLAWGYTF. In nucleotides, the CDR3 is TGTGCCAGCAGTGACCCCGGGCTCGCCTGGGGCTACACCTTC.